This T cell receptor beta chain was identified in a study of human T cells and chemical hapten exposure listed by TCRdb under 2021. Some background on the complete study: For sensitization, 2% DPC in acetone was applied to a 2 cm by 2 cm area of upper inner arm skin. Weekly therapeutic DPC doses were additionally applied to the scalp of patients throughout the roughly 23-week study period. Patch tests used Finn chambers with 0.01% DPC on the upper back, scored after 6 days by International Contact Dermatitis Research Group standards. The patient cohort, mostly female, included alopecia areata with under or over 50% scalp involvement, alopecia totalis and alopecia universalis. Libraries were pooled for sequencing, and variation in per-sample TCR yields was attributed mainly to small differences in library volumes within the pool. This study followed changes in the peripheral blood TCR repertoire in vivo during primary and secondary sensitization of alopecia patients to the hapten diphenylcyclopropenone (DPC). Blood samples were taken from patients before sensitization (week 0) and then at 2, 6 and about 24 weeks after DPC sensitization. Approximately 28 alopecia patients gave blood for TCR sequencing at one to four time points (pre-sensitization, 2, 6 and 24 weeks). Overall study outcomes, separate from this receptor: Because every patient had alopecia, a presumed autoimmune disease, the patients' immune response might differ from that of healthy individuals. Patch test score correlated positively with the number of PT1 expanded TCRs, reaching significance at thresholds 8, 16 and 32 but not at 4. Expanded TCRs formed significantly more large CDR3 similarity clusters than pre-sensitization or healthy control sets, consistent with antigen-driven responses. After repeated subsampling, changes were observed in the strength of the expansion versus patch-test correlation and in the threshold at which the correlation became significant. DPC sensitization did not change the number of TCRs with a frequency above 1 in 1000, and there was no evidence of changes in global repertoire structure.

The CDR3 sequence holds 16 residues, the cysteine and phenylalanine included. Here the CDR3 DNA is all that survives: 48 bases in frame from base 1. The library was produced with RACE. The listed sequencing device is NextSeq 500. During library preparation, unique molecular identifiers were attached to individual cDNA molecules so that TCRs could be counted in a quantitative, reproducible way. Each blood RNA sample was used to sequence both TCR alpha and TCR beta chains. Under the source paper's analysis protocol: A median of around 100,000 TCRs per sample was observed, with a range of 23,224 to 690,600. V, J and CDR3 annotation of the TCR reads was carried out using the Decombinator software suite. To make PS versus PT1 abundance plots, every sample was subsampled to the same number of TCRs (28,000). Expanded TCRs were defined as absent before sensitization and observed at least eight times at the 2-week time point. TCRdb applied fastp at Q25 and MiXCR to the public reads, then kept only in-frame beta chains. Each CDR3 protein appears once, grouped with its most common genes and DNA. These V and J calls originate from TCRdb's pipeline instead of the authors' own analysis. For this sample there are 73,000 or so distinct CDR3 sequences; 7.5% to 9.5% appear just once. Around 3.6% of the sample goes to the ten largest clones.

As for this clonotype: Its antigen is still unknown. Base-call qualities are not available, and no considerably larger clone is one nucleotide away.

This sample's time point label indicates: patch test 2, 6 weeks after DPC sensitization. The treatment or condition label on this specimen signifies: therapeutic diphenylcyclopropenone sensitization with weekly scalp DPC. At each patch-test visit, blood was drawn before the patch test was applied. Eligible patients were aged 18 to 70, diagnosed with alopecia, deemed suitable for DPC therapy, and excluded if pregnant. Total RNA was extracted from unfractionated whole blood that had been collected in Tempus Blood RNA tubes. Material: whole blood, obtained in connection with sensitization to the hapten diphenylcyclopropenone (DPC). The clonotype comes from a woman between 50 and 59 years old with alopecia areata. Some clones in this sample may be carry-over from other donors' samples. Recombination connected TRBV21-1 to TRBJ2-7; the table's TRBD1 call for D was not verified on the DNA. TRBV21-1 is termed a pseudogene. Here is the DNA: TGTGCCAGCAGCAAACTGAGGGGACCTATGTTCTACGAGCAGTACTTC. It codes for CASSKLRGPMFYEQYF.